This TCR beta chain was captured by sequencing in a study of Graves' ophthalmopathy and Graves' hyperthyroidism. Study-level findings and limits: Ophthalmopathy could be told apart from stable hyperthyroidism by a 13-signature model (roughly 90% sensitivity, around 84% specificity).

A note on this clonotype: Its antigen remains unknown.

Scientists amplified the TCR beta CDR3 regions from RNA transcripts. RT-PCR with HTBI primers came first, then second-round multiplex PCR. MiXCR, run by TCRdb on the multiplex PCR reads, gives a single entry per CDR3 protein. Altogether 580,000 or so distinct CDR3 sequences are present, about two fifths being singletons, with the ten largest covering 3.5% to 4.5%. Germline CDR1 reads MNHEY; CDR2 reads SVGAGI. The CDR3 has 15 amino acids. Trimming removed 6 bases at V and 1 base at J, with 15 bases between. The study recruited hyperthyroidism patients aged 18 to 65 who were newly diagnosed, under 2 months' duration.

This chain joins TRBV6-5 and TRBJ1-1; D may be TRBD1 (6 bases). What was sequenced was peripheral blood or thyroid tissue (not recorded which). This sequence originates from an adult man with Graves' hyperthyroidism. CDR3: CASRPSTGPNTEAFF. The CDR3 DNA sequence: TGTGCCAGCAGACCATCGACAGGCCCGAACACTGAAGCTTTCTTT.